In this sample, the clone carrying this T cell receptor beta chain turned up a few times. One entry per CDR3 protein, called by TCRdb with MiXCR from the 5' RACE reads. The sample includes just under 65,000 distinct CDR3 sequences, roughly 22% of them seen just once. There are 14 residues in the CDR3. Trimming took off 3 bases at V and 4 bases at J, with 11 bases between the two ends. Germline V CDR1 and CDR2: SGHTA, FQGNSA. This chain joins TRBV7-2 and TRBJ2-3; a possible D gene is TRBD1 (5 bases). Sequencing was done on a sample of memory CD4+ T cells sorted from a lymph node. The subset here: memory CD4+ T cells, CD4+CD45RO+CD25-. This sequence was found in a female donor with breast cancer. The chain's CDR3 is CASSFAPGPDTQYF. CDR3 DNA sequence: TGTGCCAGCAGCTTCGCTCCAGGGCCAGATACGCAGTATTTT. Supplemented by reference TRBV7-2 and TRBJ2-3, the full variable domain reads GAGVSQSPSNKVTEKGKDVELRCDPISGHTALYWYRQSLGQGLEFLIYFQGNSAPDKSGLPSDRFSAERTGGSVSTLTIQRTQQEDSAVYLCASSFAPGPDTQYFGPGTRLTVL.